These 27 T cell receptor beta chains were all obtained from the same sample, sequenced in a study of T cell responses to AZD1222 COVID-19 vaccine (dated by TCRdb to the early 2020s). Receptor amplification or capture employed the immunoSEQ multiplex PCR assay. TCRdb limited this immuneACCESS table to in-frame rearrangements with V and J called. A share of clones is missing; checked studies link under half to unresolved V genes, and the rest is unexplained. In all, the sample holds more than 150,000 clones, and 80% to 95% of those were seen once. The ten largest account for around 4.4% of the sample. The sample's time point, from its label and the paper: baseline before first vaccination. The sequencing here drew on peripheral blood, taken on day 0 of AZD1222 vaccination. The receptors stem from an adult in good health.

CDR3 in amino acids: CASSVRDSRYEQYF. CDR3 in DNA: TGTGCCAGCAGCGTCCGGGACAGTCGGTACGAGCAGTACTTC. The chain couples TRBV9 to TRBJ2-7; TRBD1 aligns across 7 bases. The CDR3 is 14 residues long. V was pared by 2 bases and J by 4 bases, with 6 bases of the junction left unmatched. The germline CDR1 and CDR2 sequences are SGDLS and YYNGEE.

The chain links TRBV5-4 to TRBJ2-3; D not certain. Germline V CDR1 and CDR2: SGHNT, YYREEE (reference sequence). Trimming removed 4 bases from V and 5 bases from J, with 26 bases in between. The CDR3 has 18 amino acids. In DNA, the CDR3 is TGTGCCAGCAGCGTCCTCAAAGCCTACCCATATGGCGGAGATACGCAGTATTTT. It is translated as CASSVLKAYPYGGDTQYF.

This clone was seen a handful of times. The chain combines TRBV7-2 with TRBJ1-3; D unresolved. V gave up 0 bases and J gave up 2 bases, with 5 bases separating them. The CDR3 is 14 amino acids. Germline loops: CDR1 SGHTA, CDR2 FQGNSA. CDR3 sequence reads: CASSLARAGNTIYF. DNA of the CDR3: TGTGCCAGCAGCTTAGCGAGGGCTGGAAACACCATATATTTT.

The chain combines TRBV9 with TRBJ1-1; 11 bases agree with TRBD1. The CDR3 length is 16 residues. Germline-derived CDR1 and CDR2 are SGDLS and YYNGEE. Germline trimming cut 4 bases from V and 0 bases from J; bases unmatched to any gene: 5. This CDR3 reads CASSPGQGALNTEAFF. CDR3 nucleotides: TGTGCCAGCAGCCCAGGACAGGGGGCGTTGAACACTGAAGCTTTCTTT.

The chain uses TRBV24-1 and TRBJ1-4, with unresolved D. The CDR3 extends over 16 amino acids. Germline CDR1 reads KGHDR; CDR2 reads SFDVKD. Trimming removed 3 bases from V and 0 bases from J, with 10 bases in between. CDR3 protein: CATSDRLFATNEKLFF. The CDR3 DNA sequence: TGTGCCACCAGTGATCGCTTATTTGCAACTAATGAAAAACTGTTTTTT.

The chain links TRBV3-1 (or the pseudogene TRBV3-2) to TRBJ2-1; TRBD2 aligns across 9 bases. Germline V CDR1 and CDR2: LGHDT, YNNKEL (reference sequence). The CDR3 spans 16 residues. V shed 4 bases and J 6 bases; nucleotides not matched to a gene: 10. The CDR3 sequence: CASSRGSGGFGNEQFF. In DNA form, the CDR3 reads TGTGCCAGCAGCCGAGGTAGCGGGGGCTTCGGCAATGAGCAGTTCTTC.

The gene calls are TRBV19 and TRBJ2-6, with D possibly matching TRBD2 (6 bases). Between the trimmed V and J ends, which lost 0 bases and 3 bases, there was a span of 6 bases. Germline V lookup: CDR1 LNHDA, CDR2 SQIVND (reference sequence). This CDR3 spans 15 amino acids. Here the CDR3 reads CASSIDGGGANVLTF. CDR3 in DNA: TGTGCCAGTAGTATAGACGGGGGTGGGGCCAACGTCCTGACTTTC.

The chain is built from TRBV7-9 and TRBJ2-5; 7 nucleotides agree with TRBD1. CDR3 length: 13 residues. Germline V gene lookup returns CDR1 SEHNR and CDR2 FQNEAQ (reference sequence). The V segment lost 5 bases and the J segment 1 base; nucleotides outside the gene matches: 1. CDR3 loop: CASSRTGQETQYF. The CDR3 coding sequence is TGTGCCAGCAGCCGGACAGGCCAAGAGACCCAGTACTTC. The variable domain in full, completed from reference TRBV7-9 and TRBJ2-5, reads DTGVSQNPRHKITKRGQNVTFRCDPISEHNRLYWYRQTLGQGPEFLTYFQNEAQLEKSRLLSDRFSAERPKGSFSTLEIQRTEQGDSAMYLCASSRTGQETQYFGPGTRLLVL.

V and J are TRBV28 and TRBJ2-7; D is unclear. CDR1 MDHEN and CDR2 SYDVKM come from the germline V gene. The CDR3 sequence is 12 residues long. V was shortened by 6 bases and J by 4 bases, with 10 bases between the two germline ends. CDR3 bases: TGTGCCAGCAGCCGTAACCAATACGAGCAGTACTTC. Its protein is CASSRNQYEQYF.

As regards this clone: Distinct nucleotide sequences in the sample also encode this CDR3. The chain joins TRBV11-2 to TRBJ2-7, with D perhaps TRBD2 (5 bases). Germline assignment: CDR1 SGHAT and CDR2 FQNNGV. The CDR3 runs 14 residues. Trimming left V 1 base short and J 0 bases short, with 7 bases between. The DNA for the CDR3 is TGTGCCAGCAGCTTAGCGGGGAGCTCCTACGAGCAGTACTTC. This encodes CASSLAGSSYEQYF.

The genes are TRBV10-3 and TRBJ2-5; D remains unclear. The germline V and J ends were trimmed by 0 bases and 1 base, with 6 bases remaining between them. This CDR3 spans 14 amino acids. In germline, CDR1 is ENHRY, CDR2 SYGVKD. CDR3 region: CAISESGFQETQYF. The CDR3 nucleotides read TGTGCCATCAGTGAGTCGGGATTCCAAGAGACCCAGTACTTC.

The chain recombines TRBV19 with TRBJ1-5; the match to TRBD1 covers 7 bases. This CDR3 is 15 amino acids long. Germline V CDR1 and CDR2: LNHDA, SQIVND (reference sequence). After removal of 4 bases from V and 4 bases from J, the junction contained 7 bases not matched to a gene. The DNA for the CDR3 is TGTGCCAGTAGTAGACAGGGAGAGGCAAATCAGCCCCAGCATTTT. Translation gives CASSRQGEANQPQHF.

This clone was seen a few times. V usage is TRBV3-1 (or the pseudogene TRBV3-2) and J usage is TRBJ2-2; a weak D match, TRBD1 (6 bases). Germline values: CDR1 LGHDT, CDR2 YNNKEL (reference sequence). CDR3 length: 15 amino acids. Deletions cut 3 bases from V and 4 bases from J, with 12 bases between. The CDR3 bases are TGTGCCAGCAGCCAGGGGGACACCCGCACCGGGGAGCTGTTTTTT. This gives the protein CASSQGDTRTGELFF.

CDR3 protein: CASSEEGSPNTGELFF. The CDR3 region has the DNA TGTGCCAGCAGTGAGGAGGGTAGCCCGAACACCGGGGAGCTGTTTTTT. The V and J genes are TRBV2 and TRBJ2-2; a possible D gene is TRBD2 (6 bases). CDR3 length: 16 residues. V dropped 3 bases and J dropped 0 bases, with 11 bases sitting between them. Germline V lookup: CDR1 SNHLY, CDR2 FYNNEI.

The V and J genes are TRBV11-3 and TRBJ2-2; 9 nucleotides agree with TRBD1. CDR3 length equals 15 residues. Per the germline V gene, CDR1 is SGHNT and CDR2 is YENEEA. V trimming: 5 bases; J trimming: 5 bases; junction bases outside the gene matches: 6. The CDR3 region is CASSVGTGRTGELFF. CDR3 coding DNA: TGTGCCAGCAGCGTAGGGACAGGGCGAACCGGGGAGCTGTTTTTT.

The chain is built from TRBV11-2 and TRBJ2-2; D remains ambiguous. Trimming shortened V by 5 bases and J by 4 bases, and 17 bases separated the two germline ends. The germline V gene has CDR1 SGHAT and CDR2 FQNNGV. This CDR3 contains 16 residues. The CDR3 sequence is CASSPLSVWGTGELFF. The CDR3 bases are TGTGCCAGCAGCCCCCTGTCCGTGTGGGGCACCGGGGAGCTGTTTTTT. Filled out from reference TRBV11-2 and TRBJ2-2, the complete variable domain reads EAGVAQSPRYKIIEKRQSVAFWCNPISGHATLYWYQQILGQGPKLLIQFQNNGVVDDSQLPKDRFSAERLKGVDSTLKIQPAKLEDSAVYLCASSPLSVWGTGELFFGEGSRLTVL.

This clone was seen just once. The chain carries TRBV7-9 and TRBJ2-3; D tentatively fits TRBD1 or TRBD2 (5 bases each). The V gene's germline CDR1 is SEHNR and CDR2 FQNEAQ (reference sequence). Deletions cut 8 bases from V and 11 bases from J, with 20 bases between. This CDR3 comprises 13 residues. The CDR3 DNA sequence: TGTGCCAGCTGGGACGGAGGAAAACCCATGCAGTATTTT. Amino acid sequence: CASWDGGKPMQYF.

The chain links TRBV6-5 to TRBJ1-1, with 7 bases lining up with TRBD1. The germline gives CDR1 MNHEY, CDR2 SVGAGI. This CDR3 comprises 14 residues. The trim removed 9 bases at V and 1 base at J, leaving 8 bases unmatched. The CDR3, as DNA: TGTGCCAGTAAACAGGGGCCGCAGAACACTGAAGCTTTCTTT. The encoded protein is CASKQGPQNTEAFF.

The rearrangement joins TRBV5-6 to TRBJ2-5; TRBD1 might be the D (5 bases). The CDR3 runs 17 residues. V lost 0 bases to trimming and J lost 5 bases, with 20 bases between them. Per the germline V gene, CDR1 is SGHDT and CDR2 is YYEEEE. The CDR3 protein is CASSLAVIHTGQETQYF. CDR3 in DNA: TGTGCCAGCAGCTTGGCCGTAATTCATACAGGCCAGGAGACCCAGTACTTC.

The V call is TRBV12-3 or TRBV12-4, the J call TRBJ1-1, with D unclear. This CDR3 contains 12 residues. Deletions cut 3 bases from V and 1 base from J, with 3 bases between. CDR3 in DNA: TGTGCCAGCAGTTTTGGGAACACTGAAGCTTTCTTT. Translation gives CASSFGNTEAFF.

The CDR3 DNA reads as TGTGCCAGCAGCTTTTTAGCGGACTCCTACGAGCAGTACTTC. Amino acid sequence: CASSFLADSYEQYF. The V and J genes are TRBV11-2 and TRBJ2-7; D is perhaps TRBD2 (6 bases). V gave up 3 bases and J gave up 0 bases, with 9 bases separating them. The CDR3 is 14 amino acids. Germline V CDR1 and CDR2: SGHAT, FQNNGV.

A single count supports this clone. The rearrangement joins TRBV28 to TRBJ1-5, with a weak D call TRBD1 (6 bases). CDR3 length: 15 amino acids. V lost 11 bases and J 3 bases, leaving 20 bases between the germline ends. CDR1 is MDHEN, CDR2 SYDVKM, per germline. Here the CDR3 reads CAGGRGSPSNQPQHF. The CDR3 nucleotides read TGTGCCGGGGGGAGGGGGTCCCCTTCCAATCAGCCCCAGCATTTT.

The chain joins TRBV7-6 to TRBJ2-7; the D gene is possibly TRBD2 (6 bases). The germline V gene encodes CDR1 SGHVS and CDR2 FNYEAQ. The V end was cut by 1 base, the J end by 6 bases, with 19 bases between. The CDR3 runs 16 residues. CDR3 region: CASSLETGTRTSEQYF. The CDR3 region has the DNA TGTGCCAGCAGCTTAGAAACCGGGACTCGGACCTCCGAGCAGTACTTC.

The chain carries TRBV19 and TRBJ1-5; 7 positions match TRBD1. Germline V gene data show CDR1 as LNHDA and CDR2 as SQIVND (reference sequence). Trimming cost V 5 bases and J 7 bases; bases outside gene matches: 14. The CDR3 is 16 amino acids. The CDR3 region is CASSSSRQGRGQPQHF. As DNA, the CDR3 is TGTGCCAGTAGTTCGAGTCGACAGGGTCGGGGCCAGCCCCAGCATTTT.

This rearrangement joins TRBV12-5 to TRBJ2-3; 14 positions match TRBD2. Germline-derived CDR1 and CDR2 are LGHNT and FRNRAP. The CDR3 is made up of 19 amino acids. The junction had 11 bases not matched to a gene; V was cut back by 5 bases and J by 1 base. This chain's CDR3 is CASGPPGLAGEGGTDTQYF. CDR3 bases: TGTGCTAGTGGTCCCCCGGGACTAGCGGGAGAGGGGGGCACAGATACGCAGTATTTT.

This chain uses TRBV28 with TRBJ1-5; D is uncertain. The CDR3 covers 11 residues. The germline V gene has CDR1 MDHEN and CDR2 SYDVKM. V gave up 6 bases and J gave up 4 bases, with 4 bases separating them. For the CDR3, the DNA is TGTGCCAGCAGCGGAAATCAGCCCCAGCATTTT. It yields the protein CASSGNQPQHF.

The V and J genes are TRBV4-1 and TRBJ2-5; possible D gene TRBD1, 6 bases. With 2 bases removed from V and 5 bases from J, the gap between germline ends came to 18 bases. CDR1 is MGHRA and CDR2 is YSYEKL in the germline V gene. The CDR3 has 16 residues. The CDR3 region is CASSQLSRTQGETQYF. Written as DNA, the CDR3 is TGCGCCAGCAGCCAACTTAGCCGGACCCAGGGGGAGACCCAGTACTTC.